A selection of T cell receptor beta chains follows, all from one sample in a study of PD-1 blockade in classical Hodgkin lymphoma. Method: immunoSEQ multiplex PCR; TCRdb's copy keeps in-frame clones and lacks some. This sample has about 13,000 clones, with around 87% found just once. This sample comprised peripheral blood mononuclear cells (PBMCs), obtained at baseline. The receptors stem from a human donor with classical Hodgkin lymphoma. Both conserved end residues are part of each CDR3. Each record gives: CDR3 protein, CDR3 DNA, D gene, J gene, V gene, CDR3 length, clone size. The D gene is left open where the match is weak. Size tells how often a clone was seen (once, few, many) or the class of an expanded clone, and some rows leave it out.

CDR3 protein: CASSRDRISGANVLTF; CDR3 DNA: TGTGCCAGCAGCCGGGACAGGATCTCTGGGGCCAACGTCCTGACTTTC; D gene: TRBD1; J gene: TRBJ2-6; V gene: TRBV4-2; CDR3 length: 16; clone size: .
CDR3 protein: CASSLWGESNEQYF; CDR3 DNA: TGTGCCAGCAGCTTATGGGGAGAATCCAACGAGCAGTACTTC; D gene: .; J gene: TRBJ2-7; V gene: TRBV7-3; CDR3 length: 14; clone size: .
CDR3 protein: CASIRDSANYGYTF; CDR3 DNA: TGTGCCAGCATTAGGGACAGCGCCAACTATGGCTACACCTTC; D gene: TRBD1; J gene: TRBJ1-2; V gene: TRBV2; CDR3 length: 14; clone size: .
CDR3 protein: CASRVFVPTDTQYF; CDR3 DNA: TGCGCCAGCAGGGTTTTCGTTCCCACAGATACGCAGTATTTT; D gene: .; J gene: TRBJ2-3; V gene: TRBV5-1; CDR3 length: 14; clone size: once
CDR3 protein: CASSLVIAGRYETQYF; CDR3 DNA: TGTGCCAGCAGCTTAGTTATAGCGGGAAGGTATGAGACCCAGTACTTC; D gene: TRBD2; J gene: TRBJ2-5; V gene: TRBV11-2; CDR3 length: 16; clone size: .
CDR3 protein: CASSRGGGSGANVLTF; CDR3 DNA: TGTGCCAGCAGTCGAGGTGGTGGGTCTGGGGCCAACGTCCTGACTTTC; D gene: .; J gene: TRBJ2-6; V gene: TRBV5-4; CDR3 length: 16; clone size: .
CDR3 protein: CAWSATIRHGYTF; CDR3 DNA: TGTGCCTGGAGCGCAACAATCCGACACGGCTACACCTTC; D gene: .; J gene: TRBJ1-2; V gene: TRBV30; CDR3 length: 13; clone size: .
CDR3 protein: CASSPRDSANEQFF; CDR3 DNA: TGTGCCAGCAGCCCCCGGGACTCAGCCAATGAGCAGTTCTTC; D gene: .; J gene: TRBJ2-1; V gene: TRBV7-9; CDR3 length: 14; clone size: few
CDR3 protein: CASSMGRLNTEAFF; CDR3 DNA: TGTGCCAGTAGCATGGGACGGCTGAACACTGAAGCTTTCTTT; D gene: .; J gene: TRBJ1-1; V gene: TRBV19; CDR3 length: 14; clone size: .
CDR3 protein: CAIRTGTSPEQYF; CDR3 DNA: TGTGCCATCCGAACCGGGACTAGTCCCGAGCAGTACTTC; D gene: TRBD2; J gene: TRBJ2-7; V gene: TRBV10-3; CDR3 length: 13; clone size: .
CDR3 protein: CASSEGLIRASRTYEQYF; CDR3 DNA: TGTGCCAGCAGTGAAGGGCTGATACGGGCGTCGCGGACCTACGAGCAGTACTTC; D gene: .; J gene: TRBJ2-7; V gene: TRBV2; CDR3 length: 18; clone size: .
CDR3 protein: CASNDRVAFF; CDR3 DNA: TGTGCCAGCAATGACAGGGTCGCTTTCTTT; D gene: TRBD1; J gene: TRBJ1-1; V gene: TRBV2; CDR3 length: 10; clone size: .
CDR3 protein: CASSGLFGLGGEGLSGELFF; CDR3 DNA: TGTGCCAGCAGTGGCCTTTTTGGGCTAGGGGGCGAGGGTTTGTCCGGGGAGCTGTTTTTT; D gene: TRBD1; J gene: TRBJ2-2; V gene: TRBV6-1; CDR3 length: 20; clone size: .
CDR3 protein: CASSFRQGARNEQFF; CDR3 DNA: TGTGCCAGTAGTTTCCGACAGGGGGCGCGCAATGAGCAGTTCTTC; D gene: TRBD1; J gene: TRBJ2-1; V gene: TRBV19; CDR3 length: 15; clone size: .
CDR3 protein: CASSPNQGNHEQFF; CDR3 DNA: TGTGCCAGCTCACCGAACCAGGGTAACCATGAGCAGTTCTTC; D gene: .; J gene: TRBJ2-1; V gene: TRBV18; CDR3 length: 14; clone size: .
CDR3 protein: CASSFRPGPDTQYF; CDR3 DNA: TGTGCCAGCAGCTTCCGCCCGGGACCAGATACGCAGTATTTT; D gene: .; J gene: TRBJ2-3; V gene: TRBV7-3; CDR3 length: 14; clone size: .
CDR3 protein: CASSYSREGTEAFF; CDR3 DNA: TGTGCCAGCAGTTACTCCCGGGAGGGGACTGAAGCTTTCTTT; D gene: .; J gene: TRBJ1-1; V gene: TRBV6-5; CDR3 length: 14; clone size: few
CDR3 protein: CASSPYATINNEQFF; CDR3 DNA: TGCGCCAGCAGCCCCTACGCGACAATCAACAATGAGCAGTTCTTC; D gene: .; J gene: TRBJ2-1; V gene: TRBV5-1; CDR3 length: 15; clone size: .
CDR3 protein: CASSRGTNEKLFF; CDR3 DNA: TGTGCCAGCTCACGGGGAACTAATGAAAAACTGTTTTTT; D gene: .; J gene: TRBJ1-4; V gene: TRBV18; CDR3 length: 13; clone size: .
CDR3 protein: CSEQGPANTEAFF; CDR3 DNA: TGCAGCGAACAGGGGCCCGCGAACACTGAAGCTTTCTTT; D gene: TRBD1; J gene: TRBJ1-1; V gene: TRBV29-1; CDR3 length: 13; clone size: once
CDR3 protein: CASTHGRALADTQYF; CDR3 DNA: TGTGCCAGCACCCATGGGAGGGCCCTCGCAGATACGCAGTATTTT; D gene: TRBD2; J gene: TRBJ2-3; V gene: TRBV6-6; CDR3 length: 15; clone size: .
CDR3 protein: CASSPRGAQPQHF; CDR3 DNA: TGTGCCAGCAGCCCCCGAGGGGCTCAGCCCCAGCATTTT; D gene: .; J gene: TRBJ1-5; V gene: TRBV2; CDR3 length: 13; clone size: .
CDR3 protein: CASSYSVGSLPREQYF; CDR3 DNA: TGTGCCAGCAGTTACTCGGTCGGCAGTCTCCCAAGGGAGCAGTACTTC; D gene: .; J gene: TRBJ2-7; V gene: TRBV6-5; CDR3 length: 16; clone size: .
CDR3 protein: CATADRDGNTIYF; CDR3 DNA: TGTGCCACCGCGGACAGGGATGGAAACACCATATATTTT; D gene: TRBD1; J gene: TRBJ1-3; V gene: TRBV5-6; CDR3 length: 13; clone size: .
CDR3 protein: CASSTLGSGVDYEQYF; CDR3 DNA: TGTGCCAGCAGTACTCTCGGATCAGGGGTGGACTACGAGCAGTACTTC; D gene: .; J gene: TRBJ2-7; V gene: TRBV11-2; CDR3 length: 16; clone size: .
CDR3 protein: CASSTRGGIASTGNTIYF; CDR3 DNA: TGTGCCAGTAGTACCCGGGGAGGGATCGCCTCGACTGGAAACACCATATATTTT; D gene: .; J gene: TRBJ1-3; V gene: TRBV19; CDR3 length: 18; clone size: .
CDR3 protein: CASSQDGPGGGGNTIYF; CDR3 DNA: TGTGCCAGCAGCCAAGATGGCCCAGGGGGTGGTGGAAACACCATATATTTT; D gene: TRBD1; J gene: TRBJ1-3; V gene: TRBV4-2; CDR3 length: 17; clone size: .
CDR3 protein: CASSLNINTGELFF; CDR3 DNA: TGTGCTAGCAGCTTAAACATCAACACCGGGGAGCTGTTTTTT; D gene: .; J gene: TRBJ2-2; V gene: TRBV7-7; CDR3 length: 14; clone size: .
CDR3 protein: CASSPWTGSNEQYF; CDR3 DNA: TGTGCCAGCAGTCCCTGGACAGGGTCTAACGAGCAGTACTTC; D gene: TRBD1; J gene: TRBJ2-7; V gene: TRBV28; CDR3 length: 14; clone size: .
CDR3 protein: CAWSPPRTVPATNEKLFF; CDR3 DNA: TGTGCCTGGAGTCCGCCGAGGACAGTACCTGCAACTAATGAAAAACTGTTTTTT; D gene: .; J gene: TRBJ1-4; V gene: TRBV30; CDR3 length: 18; clone size: .
CDR3 protein: CASSLAGGDGYTF; CDR3 DNA: TGTGCCAGCAGCTTAGCAGGGGGCGATGGCTACACCTTC; D gene: TRBD1; J gene: TRBJ1-2; V gene: TRBV7-6; CDR3 length: 13; clone size: .
CDR3 protein: CASSSAGTLNEAFF; CDR3 DNA: TGTGCCAGCAGTTCGGCAGGGACTCTCAATGAAGCTTTCTTT; D gene: .; J gene: TRBJ1-1; V gene: TRBV28; CDR3 length: 14; clone size: .
CDR3 protein: CASSLGTTYEQYF; CDR3 DNA: TGTGCCAGCAGCTTGGGGACTACCTACGAGCAGTACTTC; D gene: .; J gene: TRBJ2-7; V gene: TRBV5-5; CDR3 length: 13; clone size: .
CDR3 protein: CASSSHHPGGVGYEQYF; CDR3 DNA: TGTGCCAGCAGTTCACACCACCCGGGGGGAGTAGGCTACGAGCAGTACTTC; D gene: TRBD2; J gene: TRBJ2-7; V gene: TRBV27; CDR3 length: 17; clone size: .
CDR3 protein: CASSILAGDQETQYF; CDR3 DNA: TGTGCCAGCAGCATCTTAGCGGGGGACCAAGAGACCCAGTACTTC; D gene: TRBD2; J gene: TRBJ2-5; V gene: TRBV7-8; CDR3 length: 15; clone size: .
CDR3 protein: CAWNLPVEGYNEQFF; CDR3 DNA: TGTGCCTGGAACCTACCAGTAGAGGGCTACAATGAGCAGTTCTTC; D gene: .; J gene: TRBJ2-1; V gene: TRBV30; CDR3 length: 15; clone size: .
CDR3 protein: CASGGPGQGIEKLFF; CDR3 DNA: TGTGCTAGTGGTGGACCGGGACAGGGGATTGAAAAACTGTTTTTT; D gene: TRBD1; J gene: TRBJ1-4; V gene: TRBV12-5; CDR3 length: 15; clone size: once
CDR3 protein: CASSLGLAGSDTQYF; CDR3 DNA: TGTGCCAGCAGCCTTGGACTAGCGGGGTCAGATACGCAGTATTTT; D gene: TRBD2; J gene: TRBJ2-3; V gene: TRBV7-9; CDR3 length: 15; clone size: .
CDR3 protein: CASSYTTGGAGGYTF; CDR3 DNA: TGTGCCAGCAGTTACACTACAGGGGGCGCGGGGGGCTACACCTTC; D gene: TRBD1; J gene: TRBJ1-2; V gene: TRBV6-5; CDR3 length: 15; clone size: .
CDR3 protein: CASSSRDQPQHF; CDR3 DNA: TGTGCCAGCAGTTCGAGGGATCAGCCCCAGCATTTT; D gene: .; J gene: TRBJ1-5; V gene: TRBV27; CDR3 length: 12; clone size: few
CDR3 protein: CACGRGGHNEQFF; CDR3 DNA: TGTGCCTGTGGACGGGGGGGCCACAATGAGCAGTTCTTC; D gene: TRBD2; J gene: TRBJ2-1; V gene: TRBV30; CDR3 length: 13; clone size: .
CDR3 protein: CASSEKFMAYEQYF; CDR3 DNA: TGTGCCAGCAGTGAAAAATTCATGGCCTACGAGCAGTACTTC; D gene: .; J gene: TRBJ2-7; V gene: TRBV2; CDR3 length: 14; clone size: .
CDR3 protein: CASSYASGGLEGELFF; CDR3 DNA: TGTGCCAGCAGTTACGCTAGCGGGGGGCTGGAGGGGGAGCTGTTTTTT; D gene: TRBD2; J gene: TRBJ2-2; V gene: TRBV6-6; CDR3 length: 16; clone size: .
CDR3 protein: CASSFFPWDGPYEQYF; CDR3 DNA: TGTGCCAGCAGTTTCTTTCCCTGGGACGGGCCCTACGAGCAGTACTTC; D gene: .; J gene: TRBJ2-7; V gene: TRBV6-5; CDR3 length: 16; clone size: .
CDR3 protein: CASSLTSGGAGEQYF; CDR3 DNA: TGTGCCAGCAGCTTAACTAGCGGGGGGGCTGGCGAGCAGTACTTC; D gene: TRBD2; J gene: TRBJ2-7; V gene: TRBV11-2; CDR3 length: 15; clone size: .
CDR3 protein: CASSSLPGQGLGYTF; CDR3 DNA: TGTGCCAGTAGTAGCCTCCCGGGACAGGGGCTAGGCTACACCTTC; D gene: TRBD1; J gene: TRBJ1-2; V gene: TRBV19; CDR3 length: 15; clone size: .
CDR3 protein: CASSSSTGRETQYF; CDR3 DNA: TGTGCCAGCAGCTCCTCGACAGGGAGAGAGACCCAGTACTTC; D gene: TRBD1; J gene: TRBJ2-5; V gene: TRBV7-6; CDR3 length: 14; clone size: few
CDR3 protein: CASSLVDRETNYGYTF; CDR3 DNA: TGTGCCAGCAGCTTGGTGGACAGGGAGACTAACTATGGCTACACCTTC; D gene: TRBD1; J gene: TRBJ1-2; V gene: TRBV13; CDR3 length: 16; clone size: .
CDR3 protein: CASSPTRDSYEQYF; CDR3 DNA: TGTGCCAGCAGCCCGACTAGGGACTCCTACGAGCAGTACTTC; D gene: .; J gene: TRBJ2-7; V gene: TRBV13; CDR3 length: 14; clone size: .